This passage covers 28 T cell receptor beta chains from one sample sequenced in a study of T cells after yellow fever vaccination. One entry per CDR3 protein results from TCRdb running MiXCR on the 5' RACE reads. The repertoire holds 150,000 to 200,000 distinct CDR3 sequences, with approximately 10% as singletons. The sequences come from CD8+ T cells sorted from PBMCs, collected 15 days after the yellow fever booster vaccination. Source of these receptors: a young man who received the YFV17D yellow fever vaccine.

This clonotype was picked up a small number of times. The J gene is TRBJ2-1, the V gene TRBV29-1; the match to TRBD2 covers 15 bases. Germline CDR1 and CDR2: SQVTM and ANQGSEA. V lost 7 bases, J lost 1 base, and 8 bases stayed unmatched. This CDR3 comprises 17 residues. The CDR3 bases are TGCAGCGGCCAGGGACTAGCGGGGGGCTCGTCCTACAATGAGCAGTTCTTC. This translates into CSGQGLAGGSSYNEQFF.

This clonotype appeared a few times. This rearrangement joins TRBV7-3 to TRBJ2-3, with TRBD2 identical over 7 bases. Germline trimming cut 5 bases from V and 0 bases from J; bases unmatched to any gene: 8. Germline-derived CDR1 and CDR2 are SGHTA and FQGTGA. The CDR3 is 16 amino acids. CDR3 in amino acids: CASSPLAGSSTDTQYF. DNA of the CDR3: TGTGCCAGCAGCCCATTAGCGGGTTCTAGCACAGATACGCAGTATTTT.

This clonotype was recorded at least ten times. The chain recombines TRBV4-1 with TRBJ1-2; the D is unclear. V was pared by 1 base and J by 2 bases, with 11 bases between. Germline CDR1 reads MGHRA; CDR2 reads YSYEKL. The CDR3 totals 15 residues. The CDR3 nucleotides read TGCGCCAGCAGCCAAGTGGGCAGTAGAAACTATGGCTACACCTTC. Translated: CASSQVGSRNYGYTF.

This clonotype has just a few counts. The chain links TRBV20-1 to TRBJ1-1, with TRBD1 matching over 10 bases. J gave up 4 bases and V 6 bases, and 5 bases lay outside the gene matches. The CDR3 has 13 residues. CDR1 and CDR2 from the germline V gene are DFQATT and SNEGSKA (reference sequence). DNA for the CDR3: TGCAGTGCATCCAGGACAGGGGGCACTGAAGCTTTCTTT. Protein product: CSASRTGGTEAFF.

This clonotype was counted between two and nine times. This chain uses TRBV28 with TRBJ2-7; either TRBD1 or TRBD2 may fit D (6 bases each). Looked up from germline, CDR1 is MDHEN and CDR2 is SYDVKM. Trimming shortened V by 4 bases and J by 0 bases, and 16 bases separated the two germline ends. This CDR3 has 16 amino acids. For the CDR3, the DNA is TGTGCCAGCAGTTATAGGGGGGTCCGGAGCTCCTACGAGCAGTACGTC. Translation: CASSYRGVRSSYEQYV.

This clonotype came up many times. This rearrangement joins TRBV6-5 to TRBJ2-4; no firm D call. Trimming pared 5 bases from V and 7 bases from J, leaving 18 bases between. The germline CDR1 and CDR2 sequences are MNHEY and SVGAGI. The CDR3 has 15 residues. CDR3 DNA sequence: TGTGCCAGCAGTACGGGCTCCGGGTCGCTGAACATTCAGTACTTC. It yields the protein CASSTGSGSLNIQYF.

This clonotype occurred a few times. This rearrangement joins TRBV6-6 to TRBJ1-6; TRBD1 matches at 7 bases. V lost 6 bases and J lost 8; bases outside the gene matches: 7. Germline V CDR1 and CDR2: MNHNY, SVGAGI (reference sequence). This CDR3 is built from 14 residues. The CDR3 DNA reads TGTGCCAGCAGGCAGACAGGGTCTGATTCACCCCTCCACTTT. Translated: CASRQTGSDSPLHF.

This clonotype was seen a handful of times. This chain links TRBV27 with TRBJ2-7, with 10 bases fitting TRBD1. Germline assignment: CDR1 MNHEY and CDR2 SMNVEV (reference sequence). There are 16 residues in the CDR3. The V segment lost 2 bases and the J segment 3 bases; nucleotides outside the gene matches: 7. The CDR3 DNA reads as TGTGCCAGCAGTTTACTTTGGGGACAGGGGAACTACGAGCAGTACTTC. Amino acid sequence: CASSLLWGQGNYEQYF.

This clonotype was observed a few times. The chain recombines TRBV6-5 with TRBJ2-2; the match to TRBD2 covers 8 bases. J gave up 4 bases and V 0 bases, and 4 bases lay outside the gene matches. Germline assignment: CDR1 MNHEY and CDR2 SVGAGI. The CDR3 is 16 amino acids. In DNA form, the CDR3 reads TGTGCCAGCAGTTACTCGGCGGGGGGCGGCACCGGGGAGCTGTTTTTT. This sequence encodes CASSYSAGGGTGELFF.

The V and J genes are TRBV6-5 and TRBJ2-5; tentatively, D is TRBD1 (5 bases). The V end lost 6 bases, the J end lost 5 bases, and 19 bases lay between the germline ends. The CDR3 runs 15 residues. Germline V lookup: CDR1 MNHEY, CDR2 SVGAGI. For the CDR3, the DNA is TGTGCCAGCAGCCCCGATGGGGCAGCGAGCGAGACCCAGTACTTC. Residues: CASSPDGAASETQYF.

The sample holds many counts of this clonotype. V usage is TRBV29-1 and J usage is TRBJ1-2, with a weak D call TRBD1 (6 bases). Germline V gene sequence: CDR1 SQVTM, CDR2 ANQGSEA. This CDR3 region has 14 residues. Trimming cost V 3 bases and J 0 bases, with 11 bases left between them. As DNA, the CDR3 is TGCAGCGTTGACCCAGGGGACTCTAACTATGGCTACACCTTC. Translated: CSVDPGDSNYGYTF.

This clonotype was seen a handful of times. The rearrangement uses TRBV20-1 and TRBJ1-2, with TRBD1 matching over 8 bases. The V and J ends lost 7 bases and 0 bases, in that order; junction bases with no gene match: 4. The CDR3 sequence is 13 residues long. CDR1 and CDR2 from the germline V gene are DFQATT and SNEGSKA (reference sequence). The CDR3 is CSGGTGPNYGYTF. In DNA, the CDR3 is TGCAGTGGGGGGACAGGCCCTAACTATGGCTACACCTTC.

The rearrangement joins TRBV12-3 or TRBV12-4 to TRBJ2-7, with 7 bases matching TRBD1. The CDR3 covers 15 residues. V was clipped by 1 base and J by 1 base; unmatched bases: 4. This CDR3 reads CASSLDRDSSYEQYV. The CDR3 nucleotides read TGTGCCAGCAGTTTAGACCGGGACAGTTCCTACGAGCAGTACGTC.

This clonotype was detected a few times. One end of the junction does not line up with germline, which may come from a read error. The V and J genes are TRBV6-2 or TRBV6-3 and TRBJ2-1; tentatively, D is TRBD2 (5 bases). In germline, CDR1 is MNHEY, CDR2 SVGEGT. This CDR3 is built from 9 residues. CDR3 amino acids: CTGVNEQFF. In DNA, the CDR3 is TGCACCGGGGTCAATGAGCAGTTCTTC.

The chain has TRBV27 and TRBJ2-7; 7 bases align to TRBD2. CDR1 and CDR2 (germline): MNHEY, SMNVEV (reference sequence). Losses at the gene ends were 8 bases for V and 3 bases for J; bases not matched to a gene: 7. This CDR3 is 13 amino acids long. CDR3 nucleotide sequence: TGTGCCAGCGCCTGGGGGGGGTACTACGAGCAGTACTTC. It translates to CASAWGGYYEQYF.

CDR3 sequence reads: CASSVDSWTGSYGYTF. DNA for the CDR3: TGTGCCAGCAGCGTAGATTCCTGGACAGGGTCCTATGGCTACACCTTC. J is TRBJ1-2 and V is TRBV9; 8 nucleotides match TRBD1. Germline V gene lookup returns CDR1 SGDLS and CDR2 YYNGEE. CDR3 length equals 16 residues. V was pared by 0 bases and J by 4 bases, with 8 bases of the junction left unmatched.

The chain links TRBV6-2 or TRBV6-3 to TRBJ2-2; 12 bases are a match to TRBD2. The trim removed 2 bases at V and 1 base at J, leaving 2 bases unmatched. Germline CDR1 is MNHEY and CDR2 is SVGEGT. CDR3 length equals 17 residues. The CDR3 DNA follows: TGTGCCAGCAGTTACACGACTAGCGGGGGGAACACCGGGGAGCTGTTTTTT. This gives the protein CASSYTTSGGNTGELFF.

The table lists this clonotype with a few counts. The chain has TRBV27 and TRBJ1-4; D is unclear. The CDR3 sequence is 14 residues long. The germline V gene has CDR1 MNHEY and CDR2 SMNVEV (reference sequence). V was pared by 5 bases and J by 5 bases, with 12 bases between. CDR3 nucleotides: TGTGCCAGCAGTCCCCACCTCAGAAATGAAAAACTGTTTTTT. The encoded protein is CASSPHLRNEKLFF.

This clonotype came up a few times. The junction and the germline gene differ at one end; a read error may be behind it. This chain uses TRBV7-2 with TRBJ1-1; D remains unclear. The CDR3 loop spans 11 amino acids. Looked up from germline, CDR1 is SGHTA and CDR2 is FQGNSA. The CDR3 DNA follows: TGTGCCACCAGCTCCTCCTATGGGTCTTTCTTT. Its protein is CATSSSYGSFF.

This clonotype was counted at least ten times. The J gene is TRBJ2-7, the V gene TRBV5-1; possible D gene TRBD1, 6 bases. The CDR3 is made up of 15 amino acids. Germline V CDR1 and CDR2: SGHRS, YFSETQ. V dropped 1 base and J dropped 1 base, with 12 bases sitting between them. CDR3 amino acids: CASSLKQGPSYEQYF. For the CDR3, the DNA is TGCGCCAGCAGCTTGAAACAGGGACCTTCCTACGAGCAGTACTTC.

This clonotype was seen only a few times. The rearrangement links TRBV5-6 to TRBJ2-4; TRBD1 aligns across 7 bases. Losses at the gene ends were 3 bases for V and 1 base for J; bases not matched to a gene: 7. CDR3 size: 16 residues. Germline CDR1 SGHDT, CDR2 YYEEEE. CDR3 bases: TGTGCCAGCAGCTGGAGCGAGGGGGCGGCCAAAAACATTCAGTACTTC. This sequence encodes CASSWSEGAAKNIQYF.

The sample holds a few counts of this clonotype. CDR3 in DNA: TGCGCCAGCAGTGAGGCCGACGAGCAGTACTTC. Residues: CASSEADEQYF. The V and J genes are TRBV10-2 and TRBJ2-7, with D uncertain. Germline values: CDR1 WSHSY, CDR2 SAAADI. The CDR3 contains 11 residues. V dropped 2 bases and J dropped 5 bases, with 4 bases sitting between them.

V is TRBV7-6 and J is TRBJ2-2; TRBD1 or TRBD2 may be the D gene (5 bases each). Per germline, CDR1 SGHVS and CDR2 FNYEAQ. The V end lost 8 bases, the J end lost 7 bases, and 14 bases lay between the germline ends. This CDR3 comprises 13 residues. The CDR3 spells CASSASRVGELFF. The CDR3 DNA sequence: TGTGCCAGCTCGGCTAGCAGGGTCGGGGAGCTGTTTTTT. Variable domain in full (rest from reference TRBV7-6 and TRBJ2-2): GAGVSQSPRYKVTKRGQDVALRCDPISGHVSLYWYRQALGQGPEFLTYFNYEAQQDKSGLPNDRFSAERPEGSISTLTIQRTEQRDSAMYRCASSASRVGELFFGEGSRLTVL.

The chain is built from TRBV20-1 and TRBJ1-1; D not certain. CDR1 is DFQATT and CDR2 is SNEGSKA in the germline V gene (reference sequence). The CDR3 loop spans 14 amino acids. V lost 2 bases and J lost 0, with 10 bases in between. DNA of the CDR3: TGCAGTGCTAGAACCCCGGGGATGAACACTGAAGCTTTCTTT. Protein: CSARTPGMNTEAFF.

This clonotype turned up a few times. The J gene is TRBJ1-2, the V gene TRBV5-6; tentatively, D is TRBD1 (6 bases). This CDR3 region has 13 residues. Germline V gene sequence: CDR1 SGHDT, CDR2 YYEEEE. V was pared by 1 base and J by 4 bases, with 8 bases between. CDR3 region: CASSLQGSYGYTF. The CDR3 nucleotides are TGTGCCAGCAGCTTGCAGGGGTCCTATGGCTACACCTTC.

The chain links TRBV6-2 or TRBV6-3 to TRBJ1-1; 8 bases fit TRBD1. Trimming at V came to 5 bases and at J to 11 bases, leaving 13 bases not matched to a gene. This CDR3 spans 14 amino acids. Germline V gene lookup returns CDR1 MNHEY and CDR2 SVGEGT. CDR3 DNA: TGTGCCAGCAGTACCCCCAGGGGGCGGACAGAGGCTTTCTTT. Translated, it gives CASSTPRGRTEAFF.

This clonotype was seen a few times. The rearrangement joins TRBV6-5 to TRBJ1-2; D call uncertain. The CDR3 sequence is 15 residues long. The germline gives CDR1 MNHEY, CDR2 SVGAGI. V dropped 0 bases and J dropped 1 base, with 9 bases sitting between them. CDR3 loop: CASSYSPRVNYGYTF. In nucleotides, the CDR3 is TGTGCCAGCAGTTACTCCCCGAGGGTTAACTATGGCTACACCTTC.

The chain links TRBV7-2 to TRBJ2-3; 9 nucleotides line up with TRBD2. The V gene's germline CDR1 is SGHTA and CDR2 FQGNSA. The CDR3 extends over 21 amino acids. The J segment lost 1 base and the V segment lost 5 bases, leaving 22 bases of the junction unmatched. This CDR3 reads CASSPQEVDTQLAGRTDTQYF. The CDR3, as DNA: TGTGCCAGCAGCCCCCAAGAGGTCGATACGCAGCTAGCGGGACGCACAGATACGCAGTATTTT.